Listed below are T cell receptor beta chains from one sample, sequenced in a study of CD8+ T cells in alopecia areata. Only in-frame clones appear in the TCRdb table, and some are missing; sequencing was by immunoSEQ multiplex PCR. The sample consists of about 82,000 clones, approximately 50% of them appearing once. Sequencing was done on a sample of NKG2D-high CD8+ T cells sorted from blood. The receptors were sampled from a human donor with alopecia areata. Both conserved end residues are part of each CDR3. Each record gives: D gene, CDR3 length, clone size, J gene, V gene, CDR3 protein, CDR3 DNA. D genes are given only for firm matches. Size is omitted from some rows. Given values are once, few, many or a class for expanded clones.

>NA|14|NA|TRBJ2-7|TRBV2
CASKILTGIYEQYF
TGTGCCAGCAAGATTCTCACGGGCATCTACGAGCAGTACTTC
>NA|12|NA|TRBJ2-5|TRBV30
CAWRGTLETQYF
TGTGCCTGGAGGGGGACCCTAGAGACCCAGTACTTC
>NA|12|NA|TRBJ1-5|TRBV27
CASSPRGQPQHF
TGTGCCAGCAGTCCAAGGGGTCAGCCCCAGCATTTT
>NA|16|NA|TRBJ1-2|TRBV25-1
CASSESAGVIPYGYTF
TGTGCCAGCAGTGAATCGGCAGGGGTCATACCCTATGGCTACACCTTC
>NA|13|NA|TRBJ2-1|TRBV29-1
CSSSGFMRDEQFF
TGCAGCTCGAGCGGATTTATGCGGGATGAGCAGTTCTTC
>NA|11|NA|TRBJ1-1|TRBV27
CASKGDTEAFF
TGTGCCAGCAAGGGAGATACTGAAGCTTTCTTT
>NA|14|few|TRBJ2-5|TRBV29-1
CSAPGGTRGETQYF
TGCAGCGCCCCCGGTGGCACTCGTGGGGAGACCCAGTACTTC
>TRBD2|17|NA|TRBJ2-5|TRBV4-1
CASSQGPSGDPQETQYF
TGCGCCAGCAGCCAAGGGCCTAGCGGGGACCCTCAAGAGACCCAGTACTTC
>NA|13|NA|TRBJ2-7|TRBV14
CASSQDGWAPQYF
TGTGCCAGCAGCCAAGATGGTTGGGCTCCCCAGTACTTC
>TRBD1|17|NA|TRBJ1-5|TRBV19
CASRPGQGAYSNQPQHF
TGTGCCAGTAGACCGGGACAGGGGGCCTATAGCAATCAGCCCCAGCATTTT
>TRBD2|15|few|TRBJ2-3|TRBV5-6
CASSLGTSRPDTQYF
TGTGCCAGCAGCCTCGGGACTAGTCGTCCAGATACGCAGTATTTT
>NA|12|NA|TRBJ2-7|TRBV30
CAWDGDSYEQYF
TGTGCCTGGGACGGTGACTCCTACGAGCAGTACTTC
>NA|14|few|TRBJ2-2|TRBV6-5
CASNVVVGTGELFF
TGTGCCAGCAATGTGGTAGTGGGCACCGGGGAGCTGTTTTTT
>NA|13|NA|TRBJ2-5|TRBV2
CASSPLGPETQYF
TGTGCCAGCAGTCCACTGGGGCCGGAGACCCAGTACTTC
>NA|12|NA|TRBJ2-3|TRBV30
CAWSVTTDTQYF
TGTGCCTGGAGTGTAACAACCGATACGCAGTATTTT
>NA|10|once|TRBJ2-1|TRBV27
CASRGNEQFF
TGTGCCAGCAGGGGGAATGAGCAGTTCTTC
>NA|14|NA|TRBJ2-1|TRBV5-1
CASSLVEGDNEQFF
TGCGCCAGCAGCTTGGTGGAGGGTGACAATGAGCAGTTCTTC
>NA|15|NA|TRBJ2-7|TRBV6-6
CASSPLDSSSYEQYF
TGTGCCAGCAGCCCCTTGGACAGTAGCTCCTACGAGCAGTACTTC
>TRBD1|19|few|TRBJ1-2|TRBV29-1
CSARSITDRGEIKLWAYTF
TGCAGCGCTCGATCGATCACGGACAGGGGCGAAATTAAACTATGGGCCTACACCTTC
>NA|11|once|TRBJ1-2|TRBV20-1
CSARGMEGYTF
TGCAGTGCTAGAGGCATGGAGGGCTACACCTTC
>NA|12|NA|TRBJ1-6|TRBV28
CASSFRNSPLHF
TGTGCCAGCAGTTTCCGTAATTCACCCCTCCACTTT
>NA|14|NA|TRBJ2-3|TRBV29-1
CSVEVPNDTDTQYF
TGCAGCGTTGAGGTTCCCAATGACACAGATACGCAGTATTTT
>TRBD2|16|few|TRBJ2-1|TRBV5-1
CASSFQGTSGRNEQFF
TGCGCCAGCAGCTTCCAAGGGACTAGCGGGAGGAATGAGCAGTTCTTC
>TRBD2|13|NA|TRBJ2-3|TRBV4-3
CASSIAGADTQYF
TGCGCCAGCAGCATAGCGGGAGCAGATACGCAGTATTTT